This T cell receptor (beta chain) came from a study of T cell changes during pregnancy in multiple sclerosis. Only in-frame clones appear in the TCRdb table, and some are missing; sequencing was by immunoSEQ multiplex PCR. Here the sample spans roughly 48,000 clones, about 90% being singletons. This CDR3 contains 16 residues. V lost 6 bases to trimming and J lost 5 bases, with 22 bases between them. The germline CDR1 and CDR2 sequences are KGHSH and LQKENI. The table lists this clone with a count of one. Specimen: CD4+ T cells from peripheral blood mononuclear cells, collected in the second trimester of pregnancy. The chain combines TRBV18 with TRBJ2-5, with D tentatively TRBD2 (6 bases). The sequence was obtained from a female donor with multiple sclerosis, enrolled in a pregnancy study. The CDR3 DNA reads TGTGCCAGCTCGCCGTTTGCGGGGCACCTTGGGGAGACCCAGTACTTC. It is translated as CASSPFAGHLGETQYF.